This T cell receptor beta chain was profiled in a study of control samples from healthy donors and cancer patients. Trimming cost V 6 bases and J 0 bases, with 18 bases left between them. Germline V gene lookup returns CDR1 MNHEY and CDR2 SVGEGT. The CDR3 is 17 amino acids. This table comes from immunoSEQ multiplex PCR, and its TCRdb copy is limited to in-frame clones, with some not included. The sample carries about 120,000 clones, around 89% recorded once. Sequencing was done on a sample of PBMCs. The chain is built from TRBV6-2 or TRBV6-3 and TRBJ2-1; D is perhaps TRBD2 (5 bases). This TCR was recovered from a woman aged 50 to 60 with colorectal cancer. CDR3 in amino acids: CASSHTRPGSSYNEQFF. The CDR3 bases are TGTGCCAGCAGCCACACCCGGCCGGGAAGCTCCTACAATGAGCAGTTCTTC.